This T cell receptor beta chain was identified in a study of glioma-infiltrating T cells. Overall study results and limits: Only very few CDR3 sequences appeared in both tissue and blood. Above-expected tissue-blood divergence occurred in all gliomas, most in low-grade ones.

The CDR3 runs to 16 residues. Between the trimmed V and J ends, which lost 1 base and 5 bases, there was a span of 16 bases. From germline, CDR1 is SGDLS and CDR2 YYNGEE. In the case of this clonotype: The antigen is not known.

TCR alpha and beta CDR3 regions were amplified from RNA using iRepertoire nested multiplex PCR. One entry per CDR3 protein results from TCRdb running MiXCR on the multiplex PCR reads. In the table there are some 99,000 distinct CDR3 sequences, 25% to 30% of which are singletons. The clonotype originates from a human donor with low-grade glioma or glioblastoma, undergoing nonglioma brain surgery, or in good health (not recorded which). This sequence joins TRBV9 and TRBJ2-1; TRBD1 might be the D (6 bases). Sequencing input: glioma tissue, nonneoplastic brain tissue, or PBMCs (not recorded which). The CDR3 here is CASSVSAGTWNNEQFF. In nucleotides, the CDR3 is TGTGCCAGCAGCGTATCAGCCGGGACATGGAACAATGAGCAGTTCTTC.